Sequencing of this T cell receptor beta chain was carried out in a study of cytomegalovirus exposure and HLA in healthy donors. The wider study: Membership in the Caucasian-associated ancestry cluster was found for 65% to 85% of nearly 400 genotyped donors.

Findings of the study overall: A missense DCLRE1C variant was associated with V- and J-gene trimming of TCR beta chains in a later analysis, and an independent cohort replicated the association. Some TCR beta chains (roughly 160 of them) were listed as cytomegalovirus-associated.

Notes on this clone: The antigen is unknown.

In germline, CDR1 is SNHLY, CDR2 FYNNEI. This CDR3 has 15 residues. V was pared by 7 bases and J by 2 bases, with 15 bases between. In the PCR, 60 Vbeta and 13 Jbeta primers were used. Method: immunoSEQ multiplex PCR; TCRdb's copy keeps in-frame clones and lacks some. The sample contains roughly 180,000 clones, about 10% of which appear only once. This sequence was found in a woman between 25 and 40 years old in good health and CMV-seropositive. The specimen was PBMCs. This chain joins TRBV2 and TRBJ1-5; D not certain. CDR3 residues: CASTSFFQGNQPQHF. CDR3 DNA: TGTGCCAGCACGAGCTTTTTCCAGGGCAATCAGCCCCAGCATTTT.